This T cell receptor (beta chain) was captured by sequencing in a study of shared clonotypes between healthy human individuals. The overall study: For every donor, three CD4 naive, three CD4 memory, two CD8 naive and one CD8 memory plates were used.

Study outcomes and limitations: Compared with clonotypes that all four donors shared, non-shared clonotypes had lower generation probabilities. Rarefaction showed sorted-subset sequencing was incomplete despite large depth.

On this clone: Its specificity is unknown.

The ends were cut back, 4 bases at V and 0 bases at J, with 14 bases in the middle. The V gene's germline CDR1 is SGHKS and CDR2 YYEKEE (reference sequence). This CDR3 comprises 15 residues. The data were produced by immunoSEQ multiplex PCR, yet TCRdb's version contains in-frame clones alone and is incomplete. The data show some 1 million clones, under 80% seen once. The source of this sequence is a man between 18 and 29 years old in good health. Material: memory CD4+ T cells sorted from blood. Specified subset: CD45RA-negative fraction. This chain connects TRBV5-5 to TRBJ2-7, with D possibly matching TRBD1 (6 bases). The CDR3 here is CASSPGAQDSYEQYF. The CDR3 DNA is TGTGCCAGCAGCCCAGGGGCCCAGGACTCCTACGAGCAGTACTTC.